The next 8 T cell receptor beta chains were all read from a single sample in a study of CD8 T cells in Susac syndrome. With random hexamers, reverse transcription was performed on about 0.45 to 1 ug of RNA. TCRdb called the immunoSEQ multiplex PCR reads again in MiXCR, with one record for every CDR3 protein. The sample carries about 300,000 distinct CDR3 sequences, roughly 85% recorded once. The sequencing input was CD8+ T cells from PBMCs. Receptor source: a human donor with multiple sclerosis.

V is TRBV7-9 and J is TRBJ1-1; D ambiguous. V gave up 0 bases and J gave up 3 bases, with 11 bases separating them. The germline CDR1 and CDR2 sequences are SEHNR and FQNEAQ (reference sequence). The CDR3 length is 15 residues. The CDR3 loop reads CASSLARGLDTEAFF. For the CDR3, the DNA is TGTGCCAGCAGCTTAGCTCGGGGTTTGGACACTGAAGCTTTCTTT.

This chain links TRBV5-1 with TRBJ2-3; the match to TRBD2 covers 8 bases. The ends lost 3 bases at V and 4 bases at J; junction bases unmatched: 13. Germline V lookup: CDR1 SGHRS, CDR2 YFSETQ. The CDR3 totals 17 residues. The CDR3 DNA sequence: TGCGCCAGCAGCTCCCAATCGCCGGGGGGACTAGCAGATACGCAGTATTTT. It specifies CASSSQSPGGLADTQYF. Looking up the rest from reference TRBV5-1 and TRBJ2-3 gives the full variable domain: KAGVTQTPRYLIKTRGQQVTLSCSPISGHRSVSWYQQTPGQGLQFLFEYFSETQRNKGNFPGRFSGRQFSNSRSEMNVSTLELGDSALYLCASSSQSPGGLADTQYFGPGTRLTVL.

This clonotype was seen just once. This chain connects TRBV6-2 or TRBV6-3 to TRBJ1-1, with TRBD1 matching over 7 bases. The germline V gene encodes CDR1 MNHEY and CDR2 SVGEGT. The CDR3 runs 15 residues. V lost 7 bases to trimming and J lost 5 bases; unmatched junction nucleotides: 13. This chain's CDR3 is CASNPEGASGTEAFF. CDR3 nucleotides: TGTGCCAGCAACCCCGAGGGGGCCTCGGGGACTGAAGCTTTCTTT.

This clonotype was detected only once. This chain joins TRBV18 and TRBJ2-7, with 7 bases fitting TRBD2. CDR3 length: 16 amino acids. Losses at the gene ends were 3 bases for V and 0 bases for J; bases not matched to a gene: 8. Germline CDR1 KGHSH, CDR2 LQKENI. This chain's CDR3 is CASSPPAGGSSYEQYF. CDR3 nucleotides: TGTGCCAGCTCACCCCCGGCGGGCGGGAGCTCCTACGAGCAGTACTTC.

This sequence joins TRBV5-4 and TRBJ2-1; the D is unclear. CDR3 length equals 14 residues. V lost 4 bases and J lost 1, with 9 bases in between. Germline V CDR1 and CDR2: SGHNT, YYREEE (reference sequence). Here the CDR3 reads CASSKAASYNEQFF. The CDR3 coding sequence is TGTGCCAGCAGCAAGGCCGCATCCTACAATGAGCAGTTCTTC.

The sample holds a few counts of this clonotype. The J gene is TRBJ2-5, the V gene TRBV4-3, with a weak D call TRBD1 (6 bases). Germline loops: CDR1 LGHNA, CDR2 YSLEER. CDR3 length: 14 amino acids. Trimming took 4 bases from V and 1 from J, leaving 10 bases between them. The CDR3 sequence: CASSPTGRQETQYF. DNA for the CDR3: TGCGCCAGCAGCCCCACAGGGCGCCAAGAGACCCAGTACTTC.

The V and J genes are TRBV13 and TRBJ2-1, with TRBD2 matching over 7 bases. Looked up from germline, CDR1 is PRHDT and CDR2 is FYEKMQ (reference sequence). The CDR3 contains 18 residues. V shed 4 bases, J shed 0 bases, and the junction held 12 bases outside the gene matches. The CDR3 DNA follows: TGTGCCAGCAGCTGGCTAGCGGATATTACGAGCTCCTACAATGAGCAGTTCTTC. This translates into CASSWLADITSSYNEQFF.

The V gene is TRBV7-9, the J gene TRBJ1-1, with D maybe TRBD1 (6 bases). CDR1 SEHNR and CDR2 FQNEAQ come from the germline V gene (reference sequence). This CDR3 spans 16 amino acids. The germline V and J ends were trimmed by 3 bases and 0 bases, with 14 bases remaining between them. CDR3 residues: CASSFGLTGLNTEAFF. In DNA form, the CDR3 reads TGTGCCAGCAGCTTTGGCCTGACAGGTCTGAACACTGAAGCTTTCTTT.